The 20 T cell receptor beta chains listed next were all sequenced from one sample in a study of cytomegalovirus exposure and HLA in healthy donors. Researchers ran the PCR with 60 Vbeta and 13 Jbeta primers. Using immunoSEQ multiplex PCR, the repertoire was profiled, and TCRdb retains in-frame clones only, with some absent. This listing includes around 130,000 clones. Material for sequencing was PBMCs. Receptors originate from a woman aged 55-69 years in good health and CMV-seronegative.

The V call is TRBV29-1, the J call TRBJ2-2; no clear D gene. Germline V lookup: CDR1 SQVTM, CDR2 ANQGSEA. Trimming removed 7 bases at V and 5 bases at J, with 17 bases between. CDR3 length equals 14 residues. CDR3 sequence reads: CSAVRGIRTGELFF. The CDR3 DNA reads as TGCAGCGCCGTGCGAGGAATAAGGACCGGGGAGCTGTTTTTT.

This chain uses TRBV18 with TRBJ1-4, with 7 positions matching TRBD1. CDR3 size: 14 residues. With 8 bases clipped from V and 8 bases from J, the junction kept 11 bases outside the gene matches. CDR1 and CDR2 (germline): KGHSH, LQKENI. The CDR3 loop reads CASRGDSVEEKLFF. CDR3 DNA: TGTGCCAGCAGAGGGGACAGTGTCGAAGAAAAACTGTTTTTT.

The CDR3 is CASSLGQGAGEQYF. The CDR3 DNA reads TGTGCCAGCAGTTTAGGGCAGGGGGCTGGGGAGCAGTACTTC. The rearrangement links TRBV28 to TRBJ2-7, with 8 bases lining up with TRBD1. The CDR3 runs 14 residues. CDR1 is MDHEN and CDR2 is SYDVKM in the germline V gene. Germline trimming cut 2 bases from V and 7 bases from J; bases unmatched to any gene: 7. The full variable domain, its missing parts supplied by reference TRBV28 and TRBJ2-7, is DVKVTQSSRYLVKRTGEKVFLECVQDMDHENMFWYRQDPGLGLRLIYFSYDVKMKEKGDIPEGYSVSREKKERFSLILESASTNQTSMYLCASSLGQGAGEQYFGPGTRLTVT.

The genes are TRBV11-2 and TRBJ2-1; tentatively, D is TRBD2 (5 bases). The CDR3 extends over 16 amino acids. Trimming stripped 4 bases from V and 0 bases from J, with 13 bases between. Germline values: CDR1 SGHAT, CDR2 FQNNGV. The CDR3 DNA reads as TGTGCCAGCAGCTCCTTAGCGCCGAGCTCCTACAATGAGCAGTTCTTC. It encodes CASSSLAPSSYNEQFF.

The V call is TRBV5-8, the J call TRBJ1-6; 7 positions match TRBD1. The CDR3 is made up of 15 amino acids. Unmatched junction bases numbered 6, after V lost 2 bases and J lost 7 bases. From germline, CDR1 is SGHTS and CDR2 YDEGEE. DNA for the CDR3: TGTGCCAGCAGCTTTCTGGGACAGACAAATTCACCCCTCCACTTT. It codes for CASSFLGQTNSPLHF.

The chain couples TRBV5-1 to TRBJ1-2; D possibly corresponds to TRBD1 (5 bases). The germline gives CDR1 SGHRS, CDR2 YFSETQ. The CDR3 length is 14 residues. Trimming shortened V by 4 bases and J by 4 bases, and 14 bases separated the two germline ends. The CDR3 nucleotides are TGCGCCAGCAGCCCCGGGGGGGACCCCTATGGCTACACCTTC. Translation gives CASSPGGDPYGYTF.

The rearrangement uses TRBV5-1 and TRBJ1-4; 7 bases agree with TRBD1. V lost 4 bases to trimming and J lost 4 bases; unmatched junction nucleotides: 7. CDR3 length equals 15 residues. CDR1 is SGHRS and CDR2 is YFSETQ in the germline V gene. The CDR3 protein is CASSPGTANNEKLFF. The CDR3 region has the DNA TGCGCCAGCAGCCCCGGGACAGCCAATAATGAAAAACTGTTTTTT.

The rearrangement joins TRBV7-8 to TRBJ1-5, with a possible D match to TRBD1 (6 bases). V was clipped by 4 bases and J by 16 bases, with 20 bases between them. CDR1 is SGHVS and CDR2 is FQNEAQ in the germline V gene. CDR3 length equals 13 residues. Here the CDR3 DNA reads TGTGCCAGCAGCTCCGACCGGGACACCCTGGGCCATTTT. As protein: CASSSDRDTLGHF. The variable domain in full, with the rest retrieved from reference TRBV7-8 and TRBJ1-5, is GAGVSQSPRYKVAKRGQDVALRCDPISGHVSLFWYQQALGQGPEFLTYFQNEAQLDKSGLPSDRFFAERPEGSVSTLKIQRTQQEDSAVYLCASSSDRDTLGHFGDGTRLSIL.

The genes are TRBV6-5 and TRBJ2-7; D call uncertain. V was cut by 6 bases and J by 5 bases, with 17 bases left in between. CDR1 and CDR2 (germline): MNHEY, SVGAGI. This CDR3 contains 14 residues. CDR3 in DNA: TGTGCCAGCAGCCGCCTCCAGGCCCCGGACGAGCAGTACTTC. Encoded protein: CASSRLQAPDEQYF.

The chain recombines TRBV18 with TRBJ1-1; maybe TRBD1 (5 bases). V was trimmed by 1 base and J by 2 bases, leaving 11 bases between them. In germline, CDR1 is KGHSH, CDR2 LQKENI. CDR3 length: 15 residues. In DNA form, the CDR3 reads TGTGCCAGCTCACCACTGGAGGGGCGTAACACTGAAGCTTTCTTT. Protein: CASSPLEGRNTEAFF.

The rearrangement links TRBV11-2 to TRBJ1-1, with 11 bases aligning to TRBD1. J gave up 1 base and V 4 bases, and 14 bases lay outside the gene matches. CDR3 length equals 19 residues. Germline V gene data show CDR1 as SGHAT and CDR2 as FQNNGV. DNA for the CDR3: TGTGCCAGCAGCTCCCTGGGGGGACAGGGGGGCTTGAAGAACACTGAAGCTTTCTTT. Encoded protein: CASSSLGGQGGLKNTEAFF.

The J gene is TRBJ2-5, the V gene TRBV6-5; D is perhaps TRBD1 (5 bases). The J call may be incorrect, as the DNA end agrees better with TRBJ2-7. This CDR3 is built from 16 residues. Per germline, CDR1 MNHEY and CDR2 SVGAGI. The CDR3 DNA reads as TGTGCCAGCAGTTACTCGGGGCTGGTCAGACCCTACGAGCAGTACTTC. This codes for CASSYSGLVRPYEQYF.

The chain employs TRBV7-9 and TRBJ2-3; D perhaps matches TRBD2 (5 bases). The CDR3 has 17 amino acids. The V end lost 5 bases, the J end lost 6 bases, and 24 bases lay between the germline ends. Germline assignment: CDR1 SEHNR and CDR2 FQNEAQ (reference sequence). This CDR3 is CASSLKGLAVSSDTQYF. The CDR3 nucleotides read TGTGCCAGCAGCCTTAAAGGGCTAGCTGTGAGTTCGGATACGCAGTATTTT.

The chain carries TRBV7-9 and TRBJ2-3; possibly TRBD2 for D (6 bases). Trimming took 6 bases from V and 0 from J, leaving 13 bases between them. The CDR3 sequence is 15 residues long. CDR1 SEHNR and CDR2 FQNEAQ come from the germline V gene (reference sequence). CDR3 region: CASRISGSSTDTQYF. The CDR3 nucleotides read TGTGCCAGCAGGATTAGCGGATCTAGCACAGATACGCAGTATTTT.

V usage is TRBV28 and J usage is TRBJ2-7, with 10 bases identical to TRBD2. Germline V gene lookup returns CDR1 MDHEN and CDR2 SYDVKM. V lost 6 bases, J lost 0 bases, and 8 bases stayed unmatched. CDR3 length: 16 residues. CDR3 sequence reads: CASSRPQRGGSYEQYF. The CDR3 DNA reads as TGTGCCAGCAGCAGGCCCCAGCGGGGGGGCTCCTACGAGCAGTACTTC.

The J gene is TRBJ2-2, the V gene TRBV5-4; 11 nucleotides agree with TRBD1. The CDR3 covers 17 residues. Trimming took 4 bases from V and 3 from J; bases not matched to a gene: 8. Germline CDR1 reads SGHNT; CDR2 reads YYREEE (reference sequence). CDR3 sequence reads: CASSALPGQGDTGELFF. Here the CDR3 DNA reads TGTGCCAGCAGCGCACTCCCGGGACAGGGGGACACCGGGGAGCTGTTTTTT.

V usage is TRBV18 and J usage is TRBJ2-5; no clear D gene. CDR1 and CDR2 (germline): KGHSH, LQKENI. CDR3 size: 13 residues. V lost 2 bases and J lost 2, with 6 bases in between. The CDR3 reads CASSPAGQETQYF. In DNA form, the CDR3 reads TGTGCCAGCTCACCAGCCGGGCAAGAGACCCAGTACTTC.

V gene TRBV7-6 combines with J gene TRBJ1-2; D unresolved. The CDR3 length is 12 residues. CDR1 SGHVS and CDR2 FNYEAQ come from the germline V gene. V gave up 5 bases and J gave up 3 bases, with 7 bases separating them. CDR3 loop: CASSPLDYGYTF. DNA for the CDR3: TGTGCCAGCAGCCCACTCGACTATGGCTACACCTTC.

The rearrangement uses TRBV7-8 and TRBJ1-3, with D tentatively TRBD1 (5 bases). CDR3 length: 18 amino acids. The V gene lost 3 bases and the J gene lost 0 bases, with 18 bases spanning the gap. The germline V gene has CDR1 SGHVS and CDR2 FQNEAQ. The CDR3 region has the DNA TGTGCCAGCAGCTTTAAAGGAGGGGCAGCCCACTCTGGAAACACCATATATTTT. Translated, it gives CASSFKGGAAHSGNTIYF.

The rearrangement uses TRBV11-2 and TRBJ2-7; a weak D match, TRBD1 (6 bases). With 0 bases removed from V and 6 bases from J, the gap between germline ends came to 15 bases. This CDR3 contains 15 residues. Germline CDR1 and CDR2: SGHAT and FQNNGV. For the CDR3, the DNA is TGTGCCAGCAGCTTAGAGTTCCAGGGGAATGGCGAGCAGTACTTC. Translating it yields CASSLEFQGNGEQYF.